Here is one T cell receptor beta chain with its context. There are a few counts of this clone. The antigen it recognizes is unknown. No qualities accompany the bases; no much larger clone lies one base away. The time point label corresponds to: week 3, after first cycle of checkpoint inhibitor. Blood samples were taken before treatment (T0) and at week 3 (W3), following the first cycle of checkpoint blockade. Except for a couple of patients with rapid clinical progression, response was assessed 12 weeks after the first infusion by RECIST 1.1; disease control meant complete response, partial response or stable disease. Patients were not eligible if they had prior systemic cancer treatment, concomitant immunosuppressant therapy or synchronous other active malignancies. Bulk PBMC and plasma cell-free DNA were both sequenced for TCR beta so that circulating cells and T cell turnover could be tracked. Lymphoprep and SepMate tubes were used to isolate PBMC from blood, and red cell lysis was then performed. QIAamp DNA Blood Mini kits were used to extract DNA from PBMC and from sorted T cell subsets.

Every bulk PBMC sample had a fixed 350 ng of DNA loaded. TCR beta CDR3 sequences were amplified from genomic DNA using the immunoSEQ TCRb Assay kit according to manufacturer instructions. The KAPA Library Quantification Kit for Illumina platforms was used to quantify the pooled libraries by qPCR. Pooled libraries were sequenced on an Illumina NextSeq 500, clustered at roughly 0.55-1.1 pM. Concerning the study's data processing: TCR data were analyzed using immunoSEQ ANALYZER and the R LymphoSeq package. A rearrangement efficiency score was calculated as productive divided by the sum of productive and non-productive CDR3 sequences. Within each patient, timepoints were compared pairwise for clonality, measured with the Gini coefficient, and for diversity, measured with the Renyi index at alpha=1. Clonal relatedness used an edit distance of 3, and repertoire similarity used the Bhattacharyya coefficient, both computed in LymphoSeq. To classify response, a linear discriminant analysis based on week-3 changes in clonality and diversity was built using the R MASS and caret packages. Imported from immuneACCESS, the table was reduced by TCRdb to in-frame sequences with V and J called. These copies leave out some clones; in studies compared against another copy, an unresolved V gene accounts for under half, and the cause of the remainder is not known. For V, J and clone size, that table is used; D and trimming come from the DNA. This sample gives a few thousand clones in total; around nine tenths of them show up just once. Of the sample, about 31% is held by the ten largest clones.

V is clipped by 2 bases and J by 4 bases, and the sequence between their germline boundaries is 6 bases long. CDR1 and CDR2, looked up from the germline V gene (reference sequence), are LNHDA and SQIVND. The CDR3 starts with the cysteine, ends with the phenylalanine, and has 13 residues. Only the CDR3 part of the read is kept: 39 bases, read in frame from the first base. This entry belongs to a study of blood T cell dynamics during melanoma immunotherapy (dated by TCRdb to 2019 to 2021). Regarding the complete study: The patients had metastatic melanoma and were given first-line pembrolizumab or nivolumab plus ipilimumab as standard of care in the United Kingdom. To find early correlates of response, peripheral T cell receptor repertoires were profiled in metastatic melanoma patients before and after one cycle of checkpoint inhibitor therapy. The training cohort consisted of consecutive patients, while an additional independent group of patients from the same centre was pooled to form an external validation set.

What the authors observed across the whole study: The relatively small sample size was recognized as a factor that could limit how well the results generalize. Whether the T cell clones driving repertoire changes were melanoma-specific or reflected general immune activation could not be determined in the study. Unlike progressors, patients who went on to achieve disease control showed a bifurcated reorganization of the PBMC repertoire at W3, with either increased clonality or increased diversity.

This receptor was taken from a human donor with melanoma. Sequences were derived from blood, sampled from a patient treated with checkpoint blockade. Recombination linked TRBV19 to TRBJ2-1, with a weak D call of TRBD1 (6 bases match). The DNA sequence follows: TGTGCCAGTAGTATAACAGGGTACAATGAGCAGTTCTTC. Translated, it gives CASSITGYNEQFF.